The TCR beta chain under discussion was sequenced for a study of radiotherapy plus CTLA-4 blockade in lung cancer. Study-wide context: An objective response was seen in about 17% of patients, and disease control in about 31%.

This CDR3 comprises 16 residues. J was trimmed by 0 bases and V by 3 bases; bases with no gene match: 6. The germline gives CDR1 SGHRS, CDR2 YFSETQ. Treatment of patients with chemo-refractory metastatic non-small-cell lung cancer consisted of focal radiation plus CTLA-4 blockade with ipilimumab. Study results and limitations: It was early blood T cell clone dynamics, with interferon-beta, that reportedly best predicted response. Following radiotherapy plus ipilimumab, tumor-derived TCR clones expanded in the blood.

Profiling relied on immunoSEQ multiplex PCR, and the TCRdb table lists in-frame clones only, not all of them. The repertoire has roughly 78,000 clones, around four fifths of them found once; the top ten carry about 6.6%. Of note for this clone: Its antigen is as yet unknown.

The source was peripheral blood, collected from a patient treated with radiotherapy plus ipilimumab. The V call is TRBV5-1, the J call TRBJ2-3; 8 positions agree with TRBD2. This clonotype was obtained from a human donor with non-small cell lung cancer who had a complete response to radiotherapy plus ipilimumab. CDR3 in DNA: TGCGCCAGCAGCTCGGGACTAGAGAGTAGCACAGATACGCAGTATTTT. It translates to CASSSGLESSTDTQYF.